This is a list of T cell receptor beta chains from one sample in a study of control samples from healthy donors and cancer patients. Clones were read by immunoSEQ multiplex PCR, and TCRdb kept only the in-frame ones, dropping some. The table includes roughly 170,000 clones, about 91% detected once. Material for sequencing was blood. Receptors were obtained from a woman aged 40-49 years in good health. Each CDR3 is given with its conserved first and last residue. Each record gives: clone size, V gene, CDR3 length, J gene, D gene, CDR3 DNA, CDR3 protein. A D gene is named only where the DNA matches it firmly. Expanded clones are given a class, and other clones once, few, many or no size at all.

>NA|TRBV11-2|15|TRBJ1-4|NA
TGTGCCAGCAGCCAATCCAGGGCAACTAATGAAAAACTGTTTTTT
CASSQSRATNEKLFF
>NA|TRBV3-1/TRBV3-2|15|TRBJ1-5|NA
TGTGCCAGCAGCCAAGAAGCAGGGGGCAATCAGCCCCAGCATTTT
CASSQEAGGNQPQHF
>NA|TRBV19|15|TRBJ1-6|NA
TGTGCCAGTAGTATCTATGACGGCGAGGATTCACCCCTCCACTTT
CASSIYDGEDSPLHF
>NA|TRBV10-3|17|TRBJ1-5|NA
TGTGCCATCAGTGAGGGCAGGGAAGAACCCTTCAATCAGCCCCAGCATTTT
CAISEGREEPFNQPQHF
>NA|TRBV4-1|16|TRBJ2-2|TRBD1
TGCGCCAGCAGCCAAGCCCCAGGGGACAGGGCCGGGGAGCTGTTTTTT
CASSQAPGDRAGELFF
>NA|TRBV5-5|16|TRBJ1-2|TRBD1
TGTGCCAGCAGCCCCTCCCCCCAGGGGGCTAACTATGGCTACACCTTC
CASSPSPQGANYGYTF
>NA|TRBV5-4|16|TRBJ1-2|TRBD1
TGTGCCAGCAGCTTGCCCCGGGACAGGAGGGGTACTGGCTACACCTTC
CASSLPRDRRGTGYTF
>NA|TRBV4-1|18|TRBJ2-3|NA
TGCGCCAGCAGCAAAGAAGCCTATGGGGGTTCTAGCACAGATACGCAGTATTTT
CASSKEAYGGSSTDTQYF
>NA|TRBV5-5|17|TRBJ2-1|TRBD2
TGTGCCAGCAGCTTGGGGCTAGCGGGGGTATTTTACAATGAGCAGTTCTTC
CASSLGLAGVFYNEQFF
>NA|TRBV19|14|TRBJ1-2|TRBD1
TGTGCCAGTAGTACCAGGACAGGGACCTATGGCTACACCTTC
CASSTRTGTYGYTF
>NA|TRBV6-1|18|TRBJ2-3|TRBD2
TGTGCCAGCAGTGAAGTGGGTAGCGGGGGCTCGGGTCAGGATACGCAGTATTTT
CASSEVGSGGSGQDTQYF
>NA|TRBV6-1|13|TRBJ2-7|TRBD1
TGTGCCAGCAGTGAATGGGACAGGCGGGAGCAGTACTTC
CASSEWDRREQYF
>few|TRBV10-3|13|TRBJ1-1|NA
TGTGCCATCAGCACCGGGACGGTGACTGAAGCTTTCTTT
CAISTGTVTEAFF
>NA|TRBV10-3|16|TRBJ2-5|TRBD2
TGTGCCATCAGTGAGTCGTCCGCGGGGGGGCACGAGACCCAGTACTTC
CAISESSAGGHETQYF
>NA|TRBV4-1|12|TRBJ1-1|NA
TGCGCCAGCAGCCACCCTGGACAGACAGCTTTCTTT
CASSHPGQTAFF
>NA|TRBV28|12|TRBJ1-5|NA
TGTGCTTGGGGTCAGTGGGATCAGCCCCAGCATTTT
CAWGQWDQPQHF
>NA|TRBV23-1|14|TRBJ2-7|NA
TGCGCCAGCAGACATTGGGGAATCCCCTACGAGCAGTACTTC
CASRHWGIPYEQYF
>NA|TRBV6-5|14|TRBJ1-2|NA
TGTGCCAGCAGTTATGGGGGGCGCGGCTATGGCTACACCTTC
CASSYGGRGYGYTF
>NA|TRBV5-1|14|TRBJ1-1|NA
TGCGCCAGCAGACAGGAGGCGGCTACTCAAGTGGCTTTCTTT
CASRQEAATQVAFF
>NA|TRBV3-1/TRBV3-2|15|TRBJ2-1|TRBD2
TGTGCCAGCAGCCAAGGGGCTAGCGGGGGTCCCCTACAGTTCTTC
CASSQGASGGPLQFF
>NA|TRBV29-1|14|TRBJ1-2|NA
TGCAGCGTTGCCCCAGGAACAGCTAACTATGGCTACACCTTC
CSVAPGTANYGYTF
>NA|TRBV5-1|13|TRBJ2-2|NA
TGCGCCAGCAGCTTGGGAGACACCGGGGAGCTGTTTTTT
CASSLGDTGELFF
>NA|TRBV28|15|TRBJ2-7|NA
TGTGCCAGCAGTTTGTTTTATCCTCCTTCCTACGAGCAGTACTTC
CASSLFYPPSYEQYF
>NA|TRBV5-1|14|TRBJ2-7|TRBD1
TGCGCCAGCAGCCCTGGACAGGGGTTGAGCGAGCAGTACTTC
CASSPGQGLSEQYF
>NA|TRBV12-3/TRBV12-4|12|TRBJ2-7|NA
TGTGCCAGCAGTCAACATACGGGCGGGCAGTACTTC
CASSQHTGGQYF
>NA|TRBV5-8|17|TRBJ1-1|TRBD1
TGTGCCAGCAGCGGGGGACAGAGTTCAAGCGATCCGACTGAAGCTTTCTTT
CASSGGQSSSDPTEAFF
>NA|TRBV7-9|12|TRBJ2-1|TRBD2
TGTGCCAGCAGCGCGGGGGGGCCAGACCAGTTCTTC
CASSAGGPDQFF
>NA|TRBV27|13|TRBJ1-2|NA
TGTGCCAGCAGTTGGTCTTCGAACTATGGCTACACCTTC
CASSWSSNYGYTF
>NA|TRBV11-2|13|TRBJ2-5|TRBD2
TGTGCCAGCAGATTAGCGGGGGAGGAGACCCAGTACTTC
CASRLAGEETQYF
>NA|TRBV27|16|TRBJ2-2|NA
TGTGCCAGCAGTTTACGACCAGGGGAGGACCCCGGGGAGCTGTTTTTT
CASSLRPGEDPGELFF
>NA|TRBV7-9|15|TRBJ2-1|TRBD2
TGTGCCAGCAGCTTGAGCGGGGTTGCAGCCGTTGAGCAGTTCTTC
CASSLSGVAAVEQFF
>NA|TRBV19|15|TRBJ1-5|TRBD1
TGTGCCAGTAGTACCCGGACAGGGAGCAATCAGCCCCAGCATTTT
CASSTRTGSNQPQHF
>NA|TRBV27|14|TRBJ2-2|NA
TGTGCCAGCATTCATAGACAGGCCTCCGGGGAGCTGTTTTTT
CASIHRQASGELFF
>NA|TRBV2|10|TRBJ1-2|NA
TGTGCCAGCAGTCCCGTTGGCTACACCTTC
CASSPVGYTF
>NA|TRBV20-1|11|TRBJ2-5|NA
TGCAGTGCTTCCTCGGGGGAGACCCAGTACTTC
CSASSGETQYF
>NA|TRBV5-1|13|TRBJ1-5|NA
TGCGCCAGCAGCTTGGAGAGCAATCAGCCCCAGCATTTT
CASSLESNQPQHF
>NA|TRBV27|15|TRBJ1-2|NA
TGTGCCAGCAGTTTATTCGGGGGCTCCAACTATGGCTACACCTTC
CASSLFGGSNYGYTF
>once|TRBV3-1/TRBV3-2|15|TRBJ2-5|NA
TGTGCCAGCAGCCAAAACACCTGGTACCAAGAGACCCAGTACTTC
CASSQNTWYQETQYF
>NA|TRBV7-9|17|TRBJ2-5|TRBD2
TGTGCCAGCAGTCTAGGGAGCGGGACTAGCAGAATGGAGACCCAGTACTTC
CASSLGSGTSRMETQYF
>NA|TRBV28|17|TRBJ2-1|TRBD2
TGTGCCAGCAGTTTAAGAACTAGCGGGGGGGCTTACAATGAGCAGTTCTTC
CASSLRTSGGAYNEQFF
>NA|TRBV4-3|15|TRBJ2-1|TRBD2
TGCGCCAGCAGCCCAGCCGGGGGGGGGCTTAATGAGCAGTTCTTC
CASSPAGGGLNEQFF
>NA|TRBV12-3/TRBV12-4|13|TRBJ1-1|NA
TGTGCCAGCACCAGAGACCTCTACACTGAAGCTTTCTTT
CASTRDLYTEAFF
>NA|TRBV18|13|TRBJ2-7|TRBD1
TGTGCCAGCTCACGGACAGGATCCTACGAGCAGTACTTC
CASSRTGSYEQYF
>once|TRBV27|13|TRBJ2-5|NA
TGTGCCAGCAGTTCGGAGTACCTGGGGACCCAGTACTTC
CASSSEYLGTQYF
>NA|TRBV7-8|18|TRBJ2-5|NA
TGTGCCAGCAGTCAACGGCCAGGATCGAACGCCTTCCAAGAGACCCAGTACTTC
CASSQRPGSNAFQETQYF
>NA|TRBV12-5|14|TRBJ1-2|TRBD1
TGTGCTAGTGCCTGGGGACAGGACCGCTATGGCTACACCTTC
CASAWGQDRYGYTF
>NA|TRBV7-8|14|TRBJ2-5|NA
TGTGCCAGCAGACCCAACTACATTGCAGAGACCCAGTACTTC
CASRPNYIAETQYF
>NA|TRBV29-1|14|TRBJ1-3|NA
TGCAGCGTCCGAATCGACAGCTCTGGAAACACCATATATTTT
CSVRIDSSGNTIYF
>NA|TRBV7-6|20|TRBJ2-7|NA
TGTGCCAGCAGCTTAGCGTCTCCGGGACAAGGAATACTGAGCTCCTACGAGCAGTACTTC
CASSLASPGQGILSSYEQYF
>NA|TRBV3-1/TRBV3-2|15|TRBJ1-2|NA
TGTGCCAGCAGCCAAGTTGGAGGTCTCAGGTATGGCTACACCTTC
CASSQVGGLRYGYTF
>once|TRBV11-2|15|TRBJ1-5|TRBD1
TGTGCCAGCAGCTTAGGGACAGGGGGCTTTCAGCCCCAGCATTTT
CASSLGTGGFQPQHF
>NA|TRBV9|13|TRBJ2-3|NA
TGTGCCAGCAGCGTTCGGGATGTTAATACGCAGTATTTT
CASSVRDVNTQYF
>NA|TRBV6-5|14|TRBJ2-7|TRBD1
TGTGCCAGCAGACACGGACAGGGGGCCTACGAGCAGTACTTC
CASRHGQGAYEQYF